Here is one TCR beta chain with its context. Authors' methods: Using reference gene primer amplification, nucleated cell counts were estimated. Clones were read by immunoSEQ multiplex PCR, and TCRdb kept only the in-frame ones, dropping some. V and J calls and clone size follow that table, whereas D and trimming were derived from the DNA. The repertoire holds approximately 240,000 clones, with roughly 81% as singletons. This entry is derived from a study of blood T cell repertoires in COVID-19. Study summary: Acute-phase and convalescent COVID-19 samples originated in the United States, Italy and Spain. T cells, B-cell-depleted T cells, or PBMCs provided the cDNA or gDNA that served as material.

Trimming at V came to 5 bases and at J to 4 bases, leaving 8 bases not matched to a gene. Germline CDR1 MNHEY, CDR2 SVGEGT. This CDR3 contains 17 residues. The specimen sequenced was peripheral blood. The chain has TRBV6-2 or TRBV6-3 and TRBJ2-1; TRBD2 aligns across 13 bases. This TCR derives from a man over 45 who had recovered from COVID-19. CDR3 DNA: TGTGCCAGCAGTCTCCGGACTAGCGGGAGCCGTTACAATGAGCAGTTCTTC. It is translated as CASSLRTSGSRYNEQFF.